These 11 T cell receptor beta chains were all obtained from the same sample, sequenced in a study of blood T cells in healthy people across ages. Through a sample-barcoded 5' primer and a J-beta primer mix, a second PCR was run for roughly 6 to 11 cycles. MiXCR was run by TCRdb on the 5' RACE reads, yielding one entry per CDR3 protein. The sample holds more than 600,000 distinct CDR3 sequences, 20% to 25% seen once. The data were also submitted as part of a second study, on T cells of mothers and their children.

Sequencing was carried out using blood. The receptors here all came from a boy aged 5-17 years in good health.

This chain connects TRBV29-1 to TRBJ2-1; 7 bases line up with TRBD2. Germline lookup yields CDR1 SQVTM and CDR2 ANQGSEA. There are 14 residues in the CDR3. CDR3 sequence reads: CSSSPLAENNEQFF. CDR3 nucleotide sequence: TGCAGTTCCTCCCCCCTAGCGGAAAACAATGAGCAGTTCTTC.

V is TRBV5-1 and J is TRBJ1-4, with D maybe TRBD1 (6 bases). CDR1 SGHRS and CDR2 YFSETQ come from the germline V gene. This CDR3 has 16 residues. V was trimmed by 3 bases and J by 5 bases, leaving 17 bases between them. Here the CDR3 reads CASSSHVLQGNEKLFF. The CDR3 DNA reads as TGCGCCAGCAGCTCCCATGTACTACAGGGAAATGAAAAACTGTTTTTT. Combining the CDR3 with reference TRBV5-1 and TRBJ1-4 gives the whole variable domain KAGVTQTPRYLIKTRGQQVTLSCSPISGHRSVSWYQQTPGQGLQFLFEYFSETQRNKGNFPGRFSGRQFSNSRSEMNVSTLELGDSALYLCASSSHVLQGNEKLFFGSGTQLSVL.

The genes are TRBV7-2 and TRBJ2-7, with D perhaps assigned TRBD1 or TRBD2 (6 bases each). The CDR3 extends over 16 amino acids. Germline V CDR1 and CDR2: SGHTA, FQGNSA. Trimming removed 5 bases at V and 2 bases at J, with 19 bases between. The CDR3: CASSHGFRGPTYEQYF. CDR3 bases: TGTGCCAGCAGCCACGGGTTCCGGGGGCCGACCTACGAGCAGTACTTC. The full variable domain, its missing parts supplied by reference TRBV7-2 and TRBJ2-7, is GAGVSQSPSNKVTEKGKDVELRCDPISGHTALYWYRQSLGQGLEFLIYFQGNSAPDKSGLPSDRFSAERTGGSVSTLTIQRTQQEDSAVYLCASSHGFRGPTYEQYFGPGTRLTVT.

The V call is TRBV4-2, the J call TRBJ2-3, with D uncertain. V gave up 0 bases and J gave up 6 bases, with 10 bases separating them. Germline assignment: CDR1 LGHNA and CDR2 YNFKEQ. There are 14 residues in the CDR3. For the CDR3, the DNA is TGTGCCAGCAGCCAAGACCGAGTGTCGGATACGCAGTATTTT. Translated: CASSQDRVSDTQYF.

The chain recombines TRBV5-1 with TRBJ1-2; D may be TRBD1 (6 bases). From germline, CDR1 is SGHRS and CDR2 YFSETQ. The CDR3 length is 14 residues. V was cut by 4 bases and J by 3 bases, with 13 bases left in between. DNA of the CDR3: TGCGCCAGCAGCCCAGGGGAAATGGACTATGGCTACACCTTC. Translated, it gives CASSPGEMDYGYTF.

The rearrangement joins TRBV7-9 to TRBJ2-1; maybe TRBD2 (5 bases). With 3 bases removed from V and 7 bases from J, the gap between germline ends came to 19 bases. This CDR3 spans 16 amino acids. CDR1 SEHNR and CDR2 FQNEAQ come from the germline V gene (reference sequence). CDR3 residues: CASSFLMGRRGNEQFF. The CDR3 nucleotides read TGTGCCAGCAGCTTCCTAATGGGCCGGCGAGGGAATGAGCAGTTCTTC.

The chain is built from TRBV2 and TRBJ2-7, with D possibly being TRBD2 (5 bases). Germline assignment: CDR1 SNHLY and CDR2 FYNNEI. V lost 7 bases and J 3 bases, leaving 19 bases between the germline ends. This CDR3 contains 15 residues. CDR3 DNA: TGTGCCAGCATAGGACTGCCCTCGCCGAGCTACGAGCAGTACTTC. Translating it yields CASIGLPSPSYEQYF.

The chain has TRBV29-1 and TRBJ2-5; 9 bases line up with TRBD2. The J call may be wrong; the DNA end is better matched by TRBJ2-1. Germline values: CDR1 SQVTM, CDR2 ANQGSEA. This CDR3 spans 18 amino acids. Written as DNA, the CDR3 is TGCAGCGTTGAGGGGGGTTTGACTAGCGGTCGATCCTACAATGAGCAGTTCTTC. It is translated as CSVEGGLTSGRSYNEQFF.

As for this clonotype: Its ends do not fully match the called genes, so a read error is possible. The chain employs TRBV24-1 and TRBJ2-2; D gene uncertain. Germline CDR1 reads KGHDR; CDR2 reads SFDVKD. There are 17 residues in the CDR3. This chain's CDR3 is CATGDFGGLLNTGELFF. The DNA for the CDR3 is TGTGCCACCGGTGATTTCGGTGGCCTCTTAAACACCGGGGAGCTGTTTTTT.

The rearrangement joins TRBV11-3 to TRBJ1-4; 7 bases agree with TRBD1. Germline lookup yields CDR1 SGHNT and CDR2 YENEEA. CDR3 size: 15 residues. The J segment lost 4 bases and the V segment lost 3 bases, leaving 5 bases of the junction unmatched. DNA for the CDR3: TGTGCCAGCAGCTTCAGGACAGGACGTAATGAAAAACTGTTTTTT. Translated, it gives CASSFRTGRNEKLFF. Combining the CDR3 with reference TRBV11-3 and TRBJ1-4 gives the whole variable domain EAGVVQSPRYKIIEKKQPVAFWCNPISGHNTLYWYLQNLGQGPELLIRYENEEAVDDSQLPKDRFSAERLKGVDSTLKIQPAELGDSAVYLCASSFRTGRNEKLFFGSGTQLSVL.

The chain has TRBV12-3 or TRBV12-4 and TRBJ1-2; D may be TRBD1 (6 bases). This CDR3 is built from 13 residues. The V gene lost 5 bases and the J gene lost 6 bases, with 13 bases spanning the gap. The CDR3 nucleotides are TGTGCCAGCAGTGAAGGAGGGGGGGATGGCTACACCTTC. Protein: CASSEGGGDGYTF.